This TCR beta chain was identified in a study of blood T cell repertoires in COVID-19. Study details: T cells, B-cell-depleted T cells, or PBMCs supplied cDNA or gDNA.

Clones were read by immunoSEQ multiplex PCR, and TCRdb kept only the in-frame ones, dropping some. The sample has about 120,000 clones; roughly 81% are singletons. V lost 1 base to trimming and J lost 6 bases, with 10 bases between them. Germline V lookup: CDR1 SEHNR, CDR2 FQNEAQ (reference sequence). The CDR3 consists of 13 residues. This clonotype was obtained from a human donor in a cohort sampled during active COVID-19. The J gene is TRBJ2-7, the V gene TRBV7-9; the D gene is possibly TRBD1 (6 bases). The specimen sequenced was peripheral blood. CDR3 bases: TGTGCCAGCAGCTTAGAGACAGGAGGCGAGCAGTACTTC. Protein: CASSLETGGEQYF.